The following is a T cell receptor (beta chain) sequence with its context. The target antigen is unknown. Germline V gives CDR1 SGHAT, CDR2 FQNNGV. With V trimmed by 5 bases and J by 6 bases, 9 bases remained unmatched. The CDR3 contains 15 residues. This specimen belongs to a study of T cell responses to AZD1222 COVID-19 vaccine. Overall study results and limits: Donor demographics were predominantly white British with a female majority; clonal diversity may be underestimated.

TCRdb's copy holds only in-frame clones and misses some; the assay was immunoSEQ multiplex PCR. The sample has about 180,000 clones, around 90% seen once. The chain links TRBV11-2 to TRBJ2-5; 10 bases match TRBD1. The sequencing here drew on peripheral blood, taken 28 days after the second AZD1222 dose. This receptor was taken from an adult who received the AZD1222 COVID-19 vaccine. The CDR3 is CASSTGQGVRKTQYF. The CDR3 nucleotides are TGTGCCAGCAGCACAGGACAGGGGGTACGAAAGACCCAGTACTTC. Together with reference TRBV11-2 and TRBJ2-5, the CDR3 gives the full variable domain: EAGVAQSPRYKIIEKRQSVAFWCNPISGHATLYWYQQILGQGPKLLIQFQNNGVVDDSQLPKDRFSAERLKGVDSTLKIQPAKLEDSAVYLCASSTGQGVRKTQYFGPGTRLLVL.